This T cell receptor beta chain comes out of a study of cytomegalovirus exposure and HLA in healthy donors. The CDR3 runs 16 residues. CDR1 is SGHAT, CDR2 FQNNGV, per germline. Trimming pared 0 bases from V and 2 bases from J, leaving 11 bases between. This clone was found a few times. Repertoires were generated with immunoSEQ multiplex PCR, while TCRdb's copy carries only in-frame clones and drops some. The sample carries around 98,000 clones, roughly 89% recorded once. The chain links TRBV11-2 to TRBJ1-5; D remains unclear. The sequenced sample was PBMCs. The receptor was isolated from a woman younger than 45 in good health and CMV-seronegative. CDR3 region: CASSLDFRSGNQPQHF. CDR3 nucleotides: TGTGCCAGCAGCTTAGATTTCAGGTCCGGCAATCAGCCCCAGCATTTT.